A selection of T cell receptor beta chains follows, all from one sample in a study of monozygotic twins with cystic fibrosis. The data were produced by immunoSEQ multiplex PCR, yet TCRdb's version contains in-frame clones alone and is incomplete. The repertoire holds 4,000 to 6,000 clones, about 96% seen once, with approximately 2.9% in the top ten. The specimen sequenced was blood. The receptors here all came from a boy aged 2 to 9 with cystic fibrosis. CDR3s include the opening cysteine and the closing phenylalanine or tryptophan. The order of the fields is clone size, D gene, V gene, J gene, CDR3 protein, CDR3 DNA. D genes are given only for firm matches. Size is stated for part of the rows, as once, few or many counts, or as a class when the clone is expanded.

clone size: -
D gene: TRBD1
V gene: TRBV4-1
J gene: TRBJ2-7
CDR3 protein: CASSQRDSYYEQYF
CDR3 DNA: TGCGCCAGCAGCCAAAGGGACAGCTACTACGAGCAGTACTTC

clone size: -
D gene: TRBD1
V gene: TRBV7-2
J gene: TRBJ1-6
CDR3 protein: CASSFQRGQGDNSPLHF
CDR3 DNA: TGTGCCAGCAGCTTCCAGAGAGGTCAGGGGGATAATTCACCCCTCCACTTT

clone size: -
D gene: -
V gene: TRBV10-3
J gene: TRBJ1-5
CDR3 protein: CAISENGYSNQPQHF
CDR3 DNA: TGTGCCATCAGTGAGAACGGTTATAGCAATCAGCCCCAGCATTTT

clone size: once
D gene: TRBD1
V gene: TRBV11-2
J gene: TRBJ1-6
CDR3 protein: CASSSDRATSPLHF
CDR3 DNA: TGTGCCAGCAGCTCGGACAGGGCCACCTCACCCCTCCACTTT

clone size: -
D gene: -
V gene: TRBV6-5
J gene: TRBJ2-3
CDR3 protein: CASKPASGLDTQYF
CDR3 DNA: TGTGCCAGCAAACCGGCGTCGGGGTTAGATACGCAGTATTTT

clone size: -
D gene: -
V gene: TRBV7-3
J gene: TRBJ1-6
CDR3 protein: CASSLSGQHNSPLHF
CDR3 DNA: TGTGCCAGCAGCTTGTCGGGACAACATAATTCACCCCTCCACTTT

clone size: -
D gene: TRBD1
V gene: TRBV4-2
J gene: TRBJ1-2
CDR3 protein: CASSQWETGAARYGYTF
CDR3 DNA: TGTGCCAGCAGCCAATGGGAGACAGGGGCCGCCCGGTATGGCTACACCTTC

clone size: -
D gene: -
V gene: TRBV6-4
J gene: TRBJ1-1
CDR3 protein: CASSQTGYGEAFF
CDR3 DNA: TGTGCCAGCAGTCAAACAGGGTACGGGGAAGCTTTCTTT

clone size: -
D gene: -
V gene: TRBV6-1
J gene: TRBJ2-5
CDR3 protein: CASSRQEETQYF
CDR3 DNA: TGTGCCAGCAGTCGACAGGAAGAGACCCAGTACTTC

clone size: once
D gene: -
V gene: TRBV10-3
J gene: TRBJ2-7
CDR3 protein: CAISDGVRPYEQYF
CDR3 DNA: TGTGCCATCAGTGATGGAGTTCGGCCATACGAGCAGTACTTC

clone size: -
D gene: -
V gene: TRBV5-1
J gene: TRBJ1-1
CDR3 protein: CASANREGTEAFF
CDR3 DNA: TGCGCCAGCGCCAACAGGGAAGGGACTGAAGCTTTCTTT

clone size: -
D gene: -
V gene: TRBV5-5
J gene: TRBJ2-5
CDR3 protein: CASRETGTTDGETQYF
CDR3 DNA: TGTGCCAGCAGAGAGACCGGGACAACGGATGGAGAGACCCAGTACTTC

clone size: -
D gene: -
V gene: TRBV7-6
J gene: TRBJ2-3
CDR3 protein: CASSPSQTDTQYF
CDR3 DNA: TGTGCCAGCAGCCCGAGCCAAACAGATACGCAGTATTTT

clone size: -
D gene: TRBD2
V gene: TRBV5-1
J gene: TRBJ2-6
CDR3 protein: CASSVGLAGDSGANVLTF
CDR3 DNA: TGCGCCAGCAGCGTCGGACTAGCGGGGGACTCTGGGGCCAACGTCCTGACTTTC

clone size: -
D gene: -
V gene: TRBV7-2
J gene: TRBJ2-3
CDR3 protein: CASSSFRDTQYF
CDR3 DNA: TGTGCCAGCAGCTCCTTTCGGGATACGCAGTATTTT

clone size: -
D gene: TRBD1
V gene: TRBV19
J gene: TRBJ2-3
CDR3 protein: CASSIVTGMTDTQYF
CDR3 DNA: TGTGCCAGTAGTATAGTGACAGGGATGACAGATACGCAGTATTTT

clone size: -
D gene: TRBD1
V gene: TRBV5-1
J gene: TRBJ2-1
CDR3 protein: CASSLAPGGGYEQFF
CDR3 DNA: TGCGCCAGCAGCTTGGCCCCAGGGGGCGGCTATGAGCAGTTCTTC

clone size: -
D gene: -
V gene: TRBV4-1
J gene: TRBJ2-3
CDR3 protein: CASSQGGAGDTQYF
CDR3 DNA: TGCGCCAGCAGCCAAGGGGGGGCAGGGGATACGCAGTATTTT

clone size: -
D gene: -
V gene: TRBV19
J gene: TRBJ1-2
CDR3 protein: CASTGSNYGYTF
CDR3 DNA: TGTGCCAGTACCGGCAGTAACTATGGCTACACCTTC

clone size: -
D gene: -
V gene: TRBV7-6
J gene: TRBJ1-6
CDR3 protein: CASSLEGQLHF
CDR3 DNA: TGTGCCAGCAGCTTAGAAGGCCAACTCCACTTT

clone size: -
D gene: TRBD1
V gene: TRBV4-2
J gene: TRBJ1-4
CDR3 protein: CASSQPMTGSATNEKLFF
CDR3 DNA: TGTGCCAGCAGCCAACCAATGACAGGGTCCGCAACTAATGAAAAACTGTTTTTT

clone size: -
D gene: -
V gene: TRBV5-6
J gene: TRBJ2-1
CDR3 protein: CASSLAEGGWNEQFF
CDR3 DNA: TGTGCCAGCAGCTTGGCAGAGGGAGGATGGAATGAGCAGTTCTTC

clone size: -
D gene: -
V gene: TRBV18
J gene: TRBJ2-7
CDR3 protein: CASSLTWDTTYEQYF
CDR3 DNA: TGTGCCAGCTCATTGACCTGGGACACCACCTACGAGCAGTACTTC

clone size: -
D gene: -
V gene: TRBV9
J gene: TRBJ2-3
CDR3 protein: CASSVGGAHTDTQYF
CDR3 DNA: TGTGCCAGCAGCGTAGGGGGGGCACACACAGATACGCAGTATTTT

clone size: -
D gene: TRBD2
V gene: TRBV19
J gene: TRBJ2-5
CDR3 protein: CASNPSGGSQETQYF
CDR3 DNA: TGTGCCAGTAACCCTAGCGGGGGGAGTCAAGAGACCCAGTACTTC

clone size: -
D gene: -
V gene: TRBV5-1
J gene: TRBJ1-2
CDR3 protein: CASSWGTANYGYTF
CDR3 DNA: TGCGCCAGCAGCTGGGGAACAGCTAACTATGGCTACACCTTC

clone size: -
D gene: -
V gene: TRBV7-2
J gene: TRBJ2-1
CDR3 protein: CASSQQDLQEQFF
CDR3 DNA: TGTGCCAGCAGCCAACAGGATTTGCAGGAGCAGTTCTTC

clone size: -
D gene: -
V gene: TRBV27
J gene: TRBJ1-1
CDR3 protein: CASATGNTEAFF
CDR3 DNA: TGTGCCAGCGCTACAGGGAACACTGAAGCTTTCTTT

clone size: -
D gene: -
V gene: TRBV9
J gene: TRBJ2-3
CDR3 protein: CASSVGQASTDTQYF
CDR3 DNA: TGTGCCAGCAGCGTTGGGCAGGCAAGCACAGATACGCAGTATTTT

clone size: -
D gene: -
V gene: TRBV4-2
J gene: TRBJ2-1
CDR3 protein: CASSQVGIYNEQFF
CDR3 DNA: TGTGCCAGCAGCCAAGTAGGGATCTACAATGAGCAGTTCTTC